The next 23 T cell receptor beta chains were all read from a single sample in a study of T cell responses to AZD1222 COVID-19 vaccine. Measured with immunoSEQ multiplex PCR; TCRdb has only the in-frame clones, and not every one. Of about 78,000 clones listed, approximately 90% are singletons. The sample consisted of peripheral blood, taken on day 0 of AZD1222 vaccination. These receptors all come from an adult in good health.

V usage is TRBV7-8 and J usage is TRBJ2-5; possible D gene TRBD1, 5 bases. Looked up from germline, CDR1 is SGHVS and CDR2 is FQNEAQ. V was shortened by 5 bases and J by 2 bases, with 12 bases between the two germline ends. This CDR3 spans 14 amino acids. CDR3 sequence (DNA): TGTGCCAGCAGCCCCACCAGGGTTCAAGAGACCCAGTACTTC. Translation gives CASSPTRVQETQYF.

This clone was seen just once. The genes are TRBV7-8 and TRBJ1-1, with 7 bases fitting TRBD1. The CDR3 is made up of 14 amino acids. Per the germline V gene, CDR1 is SGHVS and CDR2 is FQNEAQ. J lost 4 bases, V lost 5 bases, and 7 bases had no gene match. The CDR3 coding sequence is TGTGCCAGCAGCCAAACAGGGGTGGGCACTGAAGCTTTCTTT. Protein: CASSQTGVGTEAFF.

DNA for the CDR3: TGTGCCAGCAGTTTAAGGGCACGCGGGGAGCTGTTTTTT. This encodes CASSLRARGELFF. V usage is TRBV27 and J usage is TRBJ2-2; D gene ambiguous. The V gene's germline CDR1 is MNHEY and CDR2 SMNVEV (reference sequence). V lost 2 bases, J lost 7 bases, and 8 bases lay in between. The CDR3 has 13 amino acids.

A single count supports this clone. V gene TRBV10-2 combines with J gene TRBJ1-3, with D possibly matching TRBD1 (5 bases). The germline V and J ends were trimmed by 2 bases and 3 bases, with 14 bases remaining between them. The CDR3 has 16 residues. Germline loops: CDR1 WSHSY, CDR2 SAAADI. The CDR3 loop reads CASSELPGVSGNTIYF. In nucleotides, the CDR3 is TGCGCCAGCAGTGAGCTCCCGGGGGTCAGTGGAAACACCATATATTTT.

This chain connects TRBV5-6 to TRBJ1-5; weak D call: TRBD1 (6 bases). This CDR3 is 18 amino acids long. Trimming pared 3 bases from V and 2 bases from J, leaving 21 bases between. Germline CDR1 and CDR2: SGHDT and YYEEEE. In DNA, the CDR3 is TGTGCCAGCAGCTATGGGGGGCGCGGGACTGGAGGCAATCAGCCCCAGCATTTT. Residues: CASSYGGRGTGGNQPQHF. The full variable domain, its missing parts supplied by reference TRBV5-6 and TRBJ1-5, is DAGVTQSPTHLIKTRGQQVTLRCSPKSGHDTVSWYQQALGQGPQFIFQYYEEEERQRGNFPDRFSGHQFPNYSSELNVNALLLGDSALYLCASSYGGRGTGGNQPQHFGDGTRLSIL.

The CDR3 DNA sequence: TGTGCCAGCAGTTTTCCCTCCACAGACGAGCAGTACTTC. This gives the protein CASSFPSTDEQYF. The chain links TRBV28 to TRBJ2-7; no definite D call. The CDR3 length is 13 residues. Germline CDR1 MDHEN, CDR2 SYDVKM. V lost 3 bases and J 5 bases, leaving 11 bases between the germline ends.

This clone appeared once. The V and J genes are TRBV18 and TRBJ2-2; D is ambiguous. The CDR3 contains 16 residues. CDR1 and CDR2 from the germline V gene are KGHSH and LQKENI. With 0 bases removed from V and 3 bases from J, the gap between germline ends came to 11 bases. CDR3 in amino acids: CASSPPGRRDTGELFF. The CDR3 DNA follows: TGTGCCAGCTCACCACCTGGGCGGCGCGACACCGGGGAGCTGTTTTTT.

The chain has TRBV27 and TRBJ2-7; 9 nucleotides agree with TRBD2. Trimming cost V 1 base and J 6 bases; bases outside gene matches: 4. Germline V gene sequence: CDR1 MNHEY, CDR2 SMNVEV (reference sequence). The length of the CDR3 is 14 residues. The CDR3 spells CASSLLRTSAEQYF. CDR3 sequence (DNA): TGTGCCAGCAGTTTATTACGGACTAGCGCCGAGCAGTACTTC.

This chain links TRBV10-2 with TRBJ2-7; possibly TRBD1 for D (6 bases). Germline CDR1 reads WSHSY; CDR2 reads SAAADI. This CDR3 comprises 12 residues. V was cut by 3 bases and J by 3 bases, with 6 bases left in between. The chain's CDR3 is CASSEQGYEQYF. The CDR3 DNA reads TGCGCCAGCAGTGAACAGGGCTACGAGCAGTACTTC.

The chain combines TRBV7-9 with TRBJ2-3; 9 positions agree with TRBD2. Unmatched junction bases numbered 2, after V lost 3 bases and J lost 4 bases. Germline CDR1 is SEHNR and CDR2 is FQNEAQ (reference sequence). The CDR3 covers 14 residues. The CDR3 DNA sequence: TGTGCCAGCAGCTTTAGCGGGAGTCCAGATACGCAGTATTTT. The encoded protein is CASSFSGSPDTQYF.

The rearrangement joins TRBV7-9 to TRBJ1-1; D not certain. CDR1 SEHNR and CDR2 FQNEAQ come from the germline V gene (reference sequence). V was pared by 5 bases and J by 1 base, with 5 bases between. The CDR3 length is 12 residues. CDR3 protein: CASSRPNTEAFF. The CDR3 region has the DNA TGTGCCAGCAGCCGTCCGAACACTGAAGCTTTCTTT.

There are a few counts of this clone. The chain joins TRBV7-9 to TRBJ2-3; 8 bases line up with TRBD2. The CDR3 runs 14 residues. Germline loops: CDR1 SEHNR, CDR2 FQNEAQ (reference sequence). Trimming at V came to 6 bases and at J to 4 bases, leaving 6 bases not matched to a gene. CDR3 protein: CASSYSGSPDTQYF. CDR3 coding DNA: TGTGCCAGCAGTTACAGCGGGAGCCCAGATACGCAGTATTTT.

CDR3 in amino acids: CASSYDKANTGELFF. The CDR3 coding sequence is TGTGCCAGCAGCTACGACAAGGCGAACACCGGGGAGCTGTTTTTT. The chain uses TRBV5-8 and TRBJ2-2; D gene uncertain. Per the germline V gene, CDR1 is SGHTS and CDR2 is YDEGEE. The CDR3 is 15 amino acids. Trimming cost V 3 bases and J 0 bases, with 9 bases left between them.

This clone has only one observation. The V and J genes are TRBV7-9 and TRBJ2-3; D gene ambiguous. Germline V CDR1 and CDR2: SEHNR, FQNEAQ (reference sequence). The V end lost 5 bases, the J end lost 14 bases, and 20 bases lay between the germline ends. The CDR3 totals 13 residues. CDR3 loop: CASSRRLDTRMYF. The CDR3 nucleotides are TGTGCCAGCAGCCGCCGACTGGATACGCGGATGTATTTT.

The chain recombines TRBV19 with TRBJ1-5; D is ambiguous. Trimming left V 3 bases short and J 6 bases short, with 12 bases between. The CDR3 has 14 amino acids. The germline V gene has CDR1 LNHDA and CDR2 SQIVND (reference sequence). CDR3 nucleotides: TGTGCCAGTAGTATCTGGGGTGAAAGTCAGCCCCAGCATTTT. Protein sequence: CASSIWGESQPQHF.

The chain combines TRBV6-4 with TRBJ2-1, with 8 positions matching TRBD2. The germline gives CDR1 MRHNA, CDR2 SNTAGT. Trimming took 3 bases from V and 3 from J; bases not matched to a gene: 1. There are 14 residues in the CDR3. CDR3 loop: CASSEAGDYNEQFF. In nucleotides, the CDR3 is TGTGCCAGCAGTGAAGCGGGAGACTACAATGAGCAGTTCTTC.

The chain carries TRBV11-2 and TRBJ1-1; D ambiguous. Deletions cut 5 bases from V and 0 bases from J, with 13 bases between. The CDR3 length is 15 residues. The germline CDR1 and CDR2 sequences are SGHAT and FQNNGV. CDR3 bases: TGTGCCAGCAGCCCCCGGTCGGGTGTGAACACTGAAGCTTTCTTT. This sequence encodes CASSPRSGVNTEAFF.

The V gene is TRBV6-5, the J gene TRBJ2-7; 7 bases agree with TRBD1. The V segment lost 0 bases and the J segment 3 bases; nucleotides outside the gene matches: 8. The CDR3 loop spans 16 amino acids. Germline loops: CDR1 MNHEY, CDR2 SVGAGI. The CDR3 sequence is CASSYSGVGQYYEQYF. The DNA of the CDR3 is TGTGCCAGCAGTTACTCTGGGGTGGGACAGTACTACGAGCAGTACTTC.

This rearrangement joins TRBV7-2 to TRBJ2-2; D might be TRBD2 (5 bases). This CDR3 has 16 amino acids. Germline CDR1 SGHTA, CDR2 FQGNSA. Trimming took 5 bases from V and 6 from J, leaving 19 bases between them. CDR3: CASSPHDFGGSGELFF. CDR3 in DNA: TGTGCCAGCAGCCCCCATGACTTCGGAGGATCCGGGGAGCTGTTTTTT.

The chain links TRBV29-1 to TRBJ2-7; 7 bases are a match to TRBD2. Germline V gene lookup returns CDR1 SQVTM and CDR2 ANQGSEA. This CDR3 has 13 residues. The junction had 12 bases not matched to a gene; V was cut back by 7 bases and J by 6 bases. The CDR3 is CSALGTTLREQYF. The DNA for the CDR3 is TGCAGCGCCCTCGGGACTACCCTACGCGAGCAGTACTTC.

This clone has a single count. The chain is built from TRBV2 and TRBJ1-5; no definite D call. Germline V lookup: CDR1 SNHLY, CDR2 FYNNEI. This CDR3 has 14 amino acids. Trimming removed 7 bases from V and 2 bases from J, with 12 bases in between. CDR3 DNA sequence: TGTGCCAGCATGTGGAGTGGCGGCAATCAGCCCCAGCATTTT. Residues: CASMWSGGNQPQHF. The complete variable domain, with remaining parts taken from reference TRBV2 and TRBJ1-5, reads EPEVTQTPSHQVTQMGQEVILRCVPISNHLYFYWYRQILGQKVEFLVSFYNNEISEKSEIFDDQFSVERPDGSNFTLKIRSTKLEDSAMYFCASMWSGGNQPQHFGDGTRLSIL.

The CDR3 DNA follows: TGTGCCAGCAGCTTAGAAGGCGGGAGGTTGAACGAGCAGTACTTC. This sequence encodes CASSLEGGRLNEQYF. V gene TRBV7-2 combines with J gene TRBJ2-7; TRBD2 aligns across 8 bases. The CDR3 is 15 residues long. After removal of 1 base from V and 5 bases from J, the junction contained 7 bases not matched to a gene. The germline V gene encodes CDR1 SGHTA and CDR2 FQGNSA.

The gene calls are TRBV5-1 and TRBJ2-1; 8 positions match TRBD2. Germline V CDR1 and CDR2: SGHRS, YFSETQ. After removal of 1 base from V and 7 bases from J, the junction contained 10 bases not matched to a gene. The CDR3 runs to 16 residues. CDR3 in amino acids: CASSLFSLSGSNEQFF. DNA of the CDR3: TGCGCCAGCAGCTTGTTTTCACTAAGCGGGAGTAATGAGCAGTTCTTC.